Included here is one TCR beta chain sequence, with context. The antigen remains undetermined. Being one base from a much bigger clone, this may be a read error. Germline CDR1 is MNHEY and CDR2 is SMNVEV (reference sequence). V was shortened by 5 bases and J by 4 bases, with 11 bases between the two germline ends. The CDR3 is 13 amino acids. This entry comes from a study of molecular identifiers for immune sequencing clone quantification. Whole-study context: With replicates, the RNA of around 20,000 or 100,000 naive CD8 cells was split five ways and four were sequenced. General study findings and limits: Sizes of highly expanded clones could be underestimated through identical TCRs sharing a barcode. Over 99% of effector molecules, but under 1% in naive cells, were held by clones with more than 20 RNA copies.

In preparing bulk TCR libraries, previously described methods and listed TCR primers were used. TCRdb re-called the PCR reads through MiXCR, storing one row per CDR3 protein. Among 600,000 to 650,000 distinct CDR3 sequences listed, 15% to 20% were seen once. The receptor comes from a human donor in good health. Some libraries in this study had Jurkat cell RNA spiked in. This chain uses TRBV27 with TRBJ1-2; perhaps TRBD1 as D (5 bases). Source material: naive CD8+ T cells from blood, with Jurkat cell RNA spiked in. Indicated subset: FACS-sorted CD8+CD4-CCR7+CD45RA+ naive T cells. The CDR3 protein is CASSLGRGYGYTF. The CDR3 DNA is TGTGCCAGCAGTCTGGGACGGGGCTATGGCTACACCTTC.